Below, one T cell receptor (beta chain) is given with its context. There is no known antigen for this receptor. The sample holds no much larger clone one base away, and base qualities are not on file. TCRbeta CDR3 regions were amplified from genomic DNA using the immunoSEQ Assay, a bias-controlled multiplex PCR. From the authors' description of their analysis: The number of nucleated cells in each sample was estimated from the amplification of reference gene primers within the assay. Sequence reads were collapsed and filtered to measure the absolute abundance of every unique TCRbeta CDR3 rearrangement. For each sample, productive Simpson clonality was calculated by taking the square root of Simpson's diversity index across productive rearrangements. TCRdb obtained this table from immuneACCESS and retained in-frame rearrangements with V and J assigned. These tables miss some clones; where compared with another copy, unresolved V genes account for less than half of the shortfall, and the remainder is unexplained. V, J and clone size reflect that table, while D and trimming were determined from the DNA. Within this sample are some 200,000 clones, with about four fifths of them counted one time only. The ten largest clonotypes hold about 6% of the sample.

The record originates from a study of blood T cell repertoires in COVID-19 (dated by TCRdb to about 2020). In terms of the full investigation: Samples from collaborators originated in the United States, Italy and Spain and spanned both the acute and convalescent phases of COVID-19. The samples were drawn from the first 160 participants of the ongoing ImmuneRACE study and from 950 to 1,500 subjects provided by 6 global collaborators. Nearly every sample came with metadata listing a de-identified subject ID, COVID-19 status, age in years and sex. Where HLA class I and class II types were available, the types were taken from metadata supplied by the sample provider, not from assay-based typing. The prospective study material was composed of cDNA or gDNA derived from T cells, B-cell-depleted T cells, or PBMCs. Deeply sampled blood TCRbeta repertoires from subjects exposed to, actively infected with, or recovered from COVID-19 were included in the dataset. The repertoires were made available in a free public database intended to serve as a resource for research on the immune response to SARS-CoV-2.

The study at large found these results: Clinical and demographic metadata were provided uncurated, with the amount varying by source and participant.

Each collaborating institution followed its own protocols to collect whole blood in K2EDTA tubes. Collaborator samples were shipped for TCRbeta analysis as frozen whole blood, isolated PBMCs, or DNA extracted from either sample type. For CDR1 and CDR2, the germline V gene (reference sequence) lists LNHDA and SQIVND. From cysteine to phenylalanine, the CDR3 is 13 amino acids long. Only CDR3 DNA remains: 39 bases, in frame from the first base. Trimming removed 4 bases from V and 9 bases from J; the gene matches leave 6 bases unexplained. The chain is encoded by TRBV19 joined to TRBJ1-5; 7 central nucleotides agree with TRBD1. The source of this sequence is a woman aged 35 to 49 with acute or convalescent COVID-19. The material sequenced was peripheral blood. The CDR3 sequence is CASSNTGDGPQHF. DNA sequence: TGTGCCAGTAGTAACACAGGGGATGGGCCCCAGCATTTT.